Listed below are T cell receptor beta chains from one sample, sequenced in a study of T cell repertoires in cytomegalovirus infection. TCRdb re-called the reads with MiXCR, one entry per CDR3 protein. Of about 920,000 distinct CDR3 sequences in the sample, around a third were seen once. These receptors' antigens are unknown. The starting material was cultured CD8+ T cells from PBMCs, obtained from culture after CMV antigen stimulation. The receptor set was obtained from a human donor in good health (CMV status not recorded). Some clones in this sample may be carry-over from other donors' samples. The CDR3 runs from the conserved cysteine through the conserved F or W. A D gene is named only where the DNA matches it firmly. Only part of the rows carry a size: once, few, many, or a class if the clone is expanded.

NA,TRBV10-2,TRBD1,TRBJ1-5,CASSATDRGGNQPQHF,TGCGCCAGCAGTGCCACCGACAGGGGAGGCAATCAGCCCCAGCATTTT
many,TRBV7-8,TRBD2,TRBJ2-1,CASSLASGGISYNEQFF,TGTGCCAGCAGCTTAGCGAGCGGGGGGATCTCCTACAATGAGCAGTTCTTC
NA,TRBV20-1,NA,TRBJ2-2,CSARNYGSGELFF,TGCAGTGCTAGAAACTACGGGTCCGGGGAGCTGTTTTTT
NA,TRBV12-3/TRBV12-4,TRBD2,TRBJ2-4,CASSLTSGGSKNIQYF,TGTGCCAGCAGTTTAACTAGCGGGGGGTCCAAAAACATTCAGTACTTC
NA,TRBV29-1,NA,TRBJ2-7,CSVQAAEGGPYEQYF,TGCAGCGTCCAGGCGGCTGAGGGTGGTCCCTACGAGCAGTACTTC
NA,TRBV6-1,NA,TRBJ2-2,CASSDRVGGELFF,TGTGCCAGCAGTGATCGGGTTGGCGGGGAGCTGTTTTTT
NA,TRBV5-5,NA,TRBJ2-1,CASSFTQNYNEQFF,TGTGCCAGCAGCTTTACACAGAACTACAATGAGCAGTTCTTC
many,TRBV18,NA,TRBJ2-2,CASSPQENTGELFF,TGTGCCAGCAGTCCCCAGGAAAACACCGGGGAGCTGTTTTTT
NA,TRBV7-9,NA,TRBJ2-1,CASSLVGDVYNEQFF,TGTGCCAGCAGCTTAGTCGGGGACGTCTACAATGAGCAGTTCTTC
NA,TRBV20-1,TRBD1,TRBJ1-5,CSARDQDRGLIDQPQRF,TGCAGTGCTAGAGATCAGGACAGGGGGCTAATAGATCAGCCCCAGCGTTTT
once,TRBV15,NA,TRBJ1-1,CATSRAKKGKPEAFF,TGTGCCACCAGCAGAGCTAAAAAGGGGAAACCTGAAGCTTTCTTT
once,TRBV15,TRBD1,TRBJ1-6,CATSRPDRGMAPLHF,TGTGCCACCAGCAGGCCCGACAGGGGGATGGCACCCCTCCACTTT
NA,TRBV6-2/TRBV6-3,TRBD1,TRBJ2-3,CASSSTGGLADTQYF,TGTGCCAGCAGTTCTACAGGGGGTCTGGCAGATACGCAGTATTTT
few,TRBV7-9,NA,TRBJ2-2,CASSDRDGLFTGELFF,TGTGCCAGCAGCGACCGGGACGGCCTTTTCACCGGGGAGCTGTTTTTT
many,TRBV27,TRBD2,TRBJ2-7,CASSSGTSGYEQYF,TGTGCCAGCAGTTCAGGGACTAGCGGCTACGAGCAGTACTTC
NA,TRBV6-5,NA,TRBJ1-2,CASSYDATESYGYTF,TGTGCCAGCAGTTATGATGCGACAGAGAGCTATGGCTACACCTTC
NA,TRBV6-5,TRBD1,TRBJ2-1,CASSYHRGSYNEQFF,TGTGCCAGCAGTTATCACAGGGGATCCTACAATGAGCAGTTCTTC
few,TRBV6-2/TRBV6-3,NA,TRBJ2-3,CASNKDRLPTDTQYF,TGTGCCAGCAACAAAGACAGGCTCCCCACAGATACGCAGTATTTT
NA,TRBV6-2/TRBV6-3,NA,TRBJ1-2,CASAGGHGYTF,TGTGCCAGCGCCGGGGGGCATGGCTACACCTTC
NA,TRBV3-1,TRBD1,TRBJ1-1,CASSHTGGTIPEAFF,TGTGCCAGCAGCCATACAGGGGGTACGATTCCTGAAGCTTTCTTT
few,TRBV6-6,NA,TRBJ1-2,CASSWDGGYGYGYTF,TGTGCCAGCAGTTGGGACGGAGGGTATGGCTATGGCTACACCTTC
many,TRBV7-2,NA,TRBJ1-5,CASSFSLTDSNQPQHF,TGTGCCAGCAGCTTTTCCCTGACGGATAGCAATCAGCCCCAGCATTTT
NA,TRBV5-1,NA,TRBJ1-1,CASSLVGTANTEAFF,TGCGCCAGCAGCTTGGTAGGGACGGCGAACACTGAAGCTTTCTTT
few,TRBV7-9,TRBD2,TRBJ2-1,CASSLVRLAGRNEQFF,TGTGCCAGCAGCTTAGTTAGGCTAGCGGGGCGGAATGAGCAGTTCTTC
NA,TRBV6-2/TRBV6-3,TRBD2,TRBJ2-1,CASSYGLAGGREQFF,TGTGCCAGCAGTTACGGGTTAGCGGGGGGGCGTGAGCAGTTCTTC
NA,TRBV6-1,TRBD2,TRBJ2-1,CASSGGLAPRGDEQFF,TGTGCCAGCAGTGGGGGACTAGCCCCCCGTGGGGATGAGCAGTTCTTC
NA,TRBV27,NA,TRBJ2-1,CASSLSESSSYNEQFF,TGTGCCAGCAGTTTATCTGAGTCGAGCTCCTACAATGAGCAGTTCTTC
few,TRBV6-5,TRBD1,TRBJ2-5,CASSYWGQEEETQYF,TGTGCCAGCAGTTACTGGGGACAGGAGGAGGAGACCCAGTACTTC
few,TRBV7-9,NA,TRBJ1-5,CASSGGPNQPQHF,TGTGCCAGCAGCGGAGGCCCCAATCAGCCCCAGCATTTT
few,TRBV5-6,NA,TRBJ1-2,CASEDQGDYGYTF,TGTGCCAGCGAAGATCAGGGAGACTATGGCTACACCTTC
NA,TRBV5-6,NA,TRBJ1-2,CASSLGGGIHGYTF,TGTGCCAGCAGCTTGGGTGGAGGAATACATGGCTACACCTTC
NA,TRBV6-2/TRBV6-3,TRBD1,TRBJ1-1,CASSSSDRGNTEAFF,TGTGCCAGCAGTTCCTCGGACAGGGGAAACACTGAAGCTTTCTTT
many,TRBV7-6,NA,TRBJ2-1,CASSFIQGGANHNEQFF,TGTGCCAGCAGCTTCATCCAAGGGGGGGCGAACCACAATGAGCAGTTCTTC
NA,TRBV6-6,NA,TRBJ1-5,CASREDRSYNQPQHF,TGTGCCAGCAGGGAAGACAGGAGCTACAATCAGCCCCAGCATTTT
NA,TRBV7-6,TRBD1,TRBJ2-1,CASSHGQGVVDEQFF,TGTGCCAGCAGCCATGGACAGGGGGTAGTTGATGAGCAGTTCTTC
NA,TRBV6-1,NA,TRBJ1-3,CASGASGNTIYF,TGTGCCAGCGGGGCCTCTGGAAACACCATATATTTT
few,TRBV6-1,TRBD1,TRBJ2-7,CASSLVPGQGSKQYF,TGTGCCAGCAGCCTAGTACCGGGACAGGGTTCCAAGCAGTACTTC
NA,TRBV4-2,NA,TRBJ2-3,CASSQVLPLPQYF,TGTGCCAGCAGCCAAGTCCTACCGCTCCCCCAGTATTTT
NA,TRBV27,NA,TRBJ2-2,CASSLIRETVTTGELFF,TGTGCCAGCAGTTTAATTAGGGAGACAGTAACGACCGGGGAGCTGTTTTTT
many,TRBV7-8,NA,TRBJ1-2,CASSLAVGGSRTDGYTF,TGTGCCAGCAGCTTAGCTGTAGGGGGGTCCCGAACCGATGGCTACACCTTC
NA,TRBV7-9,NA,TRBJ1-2,CASGRWGYTF,TGTGCCAGCGGTCGTTGGGGCTACACCTTC
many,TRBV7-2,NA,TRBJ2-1,CASSLPAGRGGNEQFF,TGTGCCAGCAGCTTACCGGCGGGCAGGGGGGGGAATGAGCAGTTCTTC
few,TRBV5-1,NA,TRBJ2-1,CASSGAHNEQFF,TGCGCCAGCAGCGGGGCTCACAATGAGCAGTTCTTC
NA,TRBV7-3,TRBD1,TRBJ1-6,CASSLHGTGDSPLHF,TGTGCCAGCAGCTTACACGGGACAGGGGATTCACCCCTCCACTTT
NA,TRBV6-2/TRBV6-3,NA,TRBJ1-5,CASSLGSQAQHF,TGTGCCAGCAGCCTGGGCTCTCAGGCCCAGCATTTT
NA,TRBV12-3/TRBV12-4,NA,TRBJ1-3,CASSLNRNTIYF,TGTGCCAGCAGTTTAAATAGAAACACCATATATTTT
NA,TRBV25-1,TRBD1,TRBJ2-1,CASSWDRDNNEQFF,TGTGCCAGCAGCTGGGACAGAGATAACAATGAGCAGTTCTTC
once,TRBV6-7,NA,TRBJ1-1,CASIALTPAATEAFF,TGTGCCAGCATTGCCTTGACCCCCGCGGCCACTGAAGCTTTCTTT
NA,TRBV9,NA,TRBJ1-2,CASRSSGRPETNYGYTF,TGTGCCAGCAGGAGTTCAGGGAGACCAGAGACTAACTATGGCTACACCTTC
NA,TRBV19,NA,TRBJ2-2,CVSSPGTTNTGELFF,TGTGTCAGTAGTCCCGGGACAACGAACACCGGGGAGCTGTTTTTT
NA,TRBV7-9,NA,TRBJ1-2,CASSQRLDGYTF,TGTGCCAGCAGCCAACGCCTCGATGGCTACACCTTC
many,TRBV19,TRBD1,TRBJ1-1,CASSWGQMNTEAFF,TGTGCCAGTAGTTGGGGACAGATGAACACTGAAGCTTTCTTT
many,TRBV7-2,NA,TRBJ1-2,CASSPSGPLNYGYTF,TGTGCCAGCAGCCCTTCAGGGCCGCTAAACTATGGCTACACCTTC
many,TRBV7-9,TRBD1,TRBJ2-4,CASSSRTGPNIQYF,TGTGCCAGCAGCTCCAGGACAGGGCCAAACATTCAGTACTTC